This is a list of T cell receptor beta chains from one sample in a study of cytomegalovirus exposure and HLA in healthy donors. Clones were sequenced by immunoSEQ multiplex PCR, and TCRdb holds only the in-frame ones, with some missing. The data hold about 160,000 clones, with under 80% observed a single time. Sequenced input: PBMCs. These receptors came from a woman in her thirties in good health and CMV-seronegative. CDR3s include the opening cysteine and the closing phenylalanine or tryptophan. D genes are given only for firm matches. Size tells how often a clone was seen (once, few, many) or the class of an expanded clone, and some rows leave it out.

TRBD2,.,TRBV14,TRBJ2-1,TGTGCCAGCAGCTATTTAGCGGGGGGGCCGGTTAATGAGCAGTTCTTC,CASSYLAGGPVNEQFF
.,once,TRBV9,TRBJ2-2,TGTGCCAGCAGCGTATTGCCTACCCCGAACACCGGGGAGCTGTTTTTT,CASSVLPTPNTGELFF
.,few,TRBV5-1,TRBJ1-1,TGCGCCAGCAGTCGGACATTGGGCACTGAAGCTTTCTTT,CASSRTLGTEAFF
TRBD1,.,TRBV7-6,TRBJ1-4,TGTGCCAGCAGCCTGAACAGGGGCGGTGAAAAACTGTTTTTT,CASSLNRGGEKLFF
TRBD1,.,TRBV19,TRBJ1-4,TGTGCCAGTGCCAGGGGGCTGAGGGAAAAACTGTTTTTT,CASARGLREKLFF
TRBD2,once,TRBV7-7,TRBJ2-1,TGTGCTAGCAGCTTGGCAGCGGGGGACTACAATGAGCAGTTCTTC,CASSLAAGDYNEQFF
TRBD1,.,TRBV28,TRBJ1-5,TGTGCCAGCAGTCCTCAGACAGGGACTCGGCCCCAGCATTTT,CASSPQTGTRPQHF
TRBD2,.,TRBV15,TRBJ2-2,TGTGCCACCAGCATACTAGCGGATAACACCGGGGAGCTGTTTTTT,CATSILADNTGELFF
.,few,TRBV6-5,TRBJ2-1,TGTGCCAGCCAGGGGTATTACAATGAGCAGTTCTTC,CASQGYYNEQFF
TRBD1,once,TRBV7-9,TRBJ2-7,TGTGCCAGCAGCCCGGGGGACAGGGAAGCTGGCGAGCAGTACTTC,CASSPGDREAGEQYF
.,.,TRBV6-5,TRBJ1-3,TGTGCCAGCAGTTACTCAGGGGGTACTGGAAACACCATATATTTT,CASSYSGGTGNTIYF
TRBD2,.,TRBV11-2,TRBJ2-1,TGTGCCAGCAGCTTCGCTAGCGGGGGGTGGGAGCAGTTCTTC,CASSFASGGWEQFF
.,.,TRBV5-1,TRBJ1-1,TGCGCCAGCAGCTTGGCGGTTGCGGGGGCGGGAAACACTGAAGCTTTCTTT,CASSLAVAGAGNTEAFF
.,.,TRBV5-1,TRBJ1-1,TGCGCCAGCACGCCCTTCGCTGGGAGTGGGACTGAAGCTTTCTTT,CASTPFAGSGTEAFF
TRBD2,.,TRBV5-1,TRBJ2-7,TGCGCCAGCAGCTTTGGGACTAGCGGATCCTACGAGCAGTACTTC,CASSFGTSGSYEQYF
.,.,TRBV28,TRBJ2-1,.,CASSSSGQDYNEQFF
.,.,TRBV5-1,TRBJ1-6,TGCGCCAGCAGCGCGGGCCTATCTTACAATTCACCCCTCCACTTT,CASSAGLSYNSPLHF
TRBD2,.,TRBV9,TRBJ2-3,TGTGCCAGCAGCCCGCGGGGGGTAGGCACAGATACGCAGTATTTT,CASSPRGVGTDTQYF
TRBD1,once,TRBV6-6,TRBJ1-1,TGTGCCAGCGCTAGTGTGTCAGGGGGCGCGACTGAAGCTTTCTTT,CASASVSGGATEAFF
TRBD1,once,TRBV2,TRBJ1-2,TGTGCCAGCAGTGGAACTCCGGGACAGCTTAACTATGGCTACACCTTC,CASSGTPGQLNYGYTF
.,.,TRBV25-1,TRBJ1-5,TGTGCCAGCAGTGACGGTGCCTTCCTGCCCCAGCATTTT,CASSDGAFLPQHF
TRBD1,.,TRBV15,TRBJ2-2,TGTGCCACCAGCAGAGATCCAACAGGGGACACCGGGGAGCTGTTTTTT,CATSRDPTGDTGELFF
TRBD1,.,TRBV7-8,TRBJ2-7,TGTGCCAGCAGCTATTACAGGGGGGACTCCTACGAGCAGTACTTC,CASSYYRGDSYEQYF
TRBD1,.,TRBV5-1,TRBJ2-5,TGCGCCAGCAGCGTATCAGGGGGCGAGGAGACCCAGTACTTC,CASSVSGGEETQYF
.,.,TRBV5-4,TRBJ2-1,TGTGCCAGCAGCTTGGCTCGGGGTGCACCTAGGAATGAGCAGTTCTTC,CASSLARGAPRNEQFF
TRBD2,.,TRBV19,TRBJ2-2,TGTGCCAGTATTTTGACTAGCGGGGGGGCCGGGGAGCTGTTTTTT,CASILTSGGAGELFF
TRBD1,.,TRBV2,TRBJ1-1,TGTGCCAGCAGGGGACAGGGTGTTGGGTTGGCTTTCTTT,CASRGQGVGLAFF